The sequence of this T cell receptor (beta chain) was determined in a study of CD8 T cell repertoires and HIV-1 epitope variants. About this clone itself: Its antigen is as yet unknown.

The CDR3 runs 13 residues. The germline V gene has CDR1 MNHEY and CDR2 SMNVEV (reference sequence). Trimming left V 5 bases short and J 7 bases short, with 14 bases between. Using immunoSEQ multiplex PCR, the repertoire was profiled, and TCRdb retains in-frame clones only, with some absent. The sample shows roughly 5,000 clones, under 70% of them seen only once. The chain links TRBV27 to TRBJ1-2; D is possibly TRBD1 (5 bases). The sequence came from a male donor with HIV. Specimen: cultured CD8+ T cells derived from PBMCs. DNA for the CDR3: TGTGCCAGCAGTCCCTGGGGGGACGCTGGCTACACCTTC. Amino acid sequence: CASSPWGDAGYTF.